This TCR beta chain was documented in a study of cytomegalovirus exposure and HLA in healthy donors. Study-wide results and limits: Confirmation was obtained in vitro that three CMV-associated chains are specific for CMV antigens. The study put some 150 TCR beta chains on its list as cytomegalovirus-associated.

Produced via immunoSEQ multiplex PCR; TCRdb's table is partial and in-frame only. The repertoire holds some 74,000 clones, with 93% as singletons. This clone was detected only once. The antigen is undetermined. V was cut by 0 bases and J by 4 bases, with 12 bases left in between. CDR1 and CDR2 (germline): KGHSH, LQKENI. The CDR3 is made up of 15 amino acids. The specimen was PBMCs. This receptor was identified in a woman under 40 in good health and CMV-seronegative. The chain combines TRBV18 with TRBJ1-1, with D maybe TRBD1 (6 bases). The CDR3 sequence is CASSPPAGVGTEAFF. CDR3 coding DNA: TGTGCCAGCTCACCACCAGCAGGGGTGGGCACTGAAGCTTTCTTT.